The rows below give T cell receptor beta chains drawn from one sample of a study of CD8 T cells in ankylosing spondylitis. TCRdb recomputed calls from the 5' RACE reads with MiXCR, one row per CDR3 protein. The sample contains 120,000 or so distinct CDR3 sequences, roughly an eighth of which appear only once. Sequencing was carried out using blood, either unsorted or a sorted T cell fraction (not recorded which). Source of these receptors: a female donor with ankylosing spondylitis or in good health (not recorded which). Both conserved end residues are part of each CDR3. Fields, in order: V gene, J gene, D gene, clone size, CDR3 protein, CDR3 DNA. The D gene is left open where the match is weak. A clone size is listed for some rows: how often the clone was seen (once, few, many), or a class if it is expanded.

V: TRBV12-3/TRBV12-4
J: TRBJ1-3
D: NA
size: few
CDR3: CASNTGTLISGNTIYF
DNA: TGTGCCAGCAATACCGGGACACTGATCTCTGGAAACACCATATATTTT

V: TRBV5-1
J: TRBJ2-1
D: TRBD2
size: many
CDR3: CASSLAGASGGYNEQFF
DNA: TGCGCCAGCAGCTTGGCCGGAGCGAGCGGGGGGTACAATGAGCAGTTCTTC

V: TRBV20-1
J: TRBJ2-7
D: NA
size: many
CDR3: CSARVGGRAGEQYF
DNA: TGCAGTGCTAGAGTGGGGGGCCGGGCGGGGGAGCAGTACTTC

V: TRBV5-1
J: TRBJ1-2
D: NA
size: few
CDR3: CASRIDPGAVSGYTF
DNA: TGCGCCAGCAGAATCGACCCCGGAGCCGTTTCGGGCTACACCTTC

V: TRBV12-3/TRBV12-4
J: TRBJ2-7
D: NA
size: NA
CDR3: CASSLNLGSDEQYF
DNA: TGTGCCAGCAGTTTGAATCTTGGGAGTGACGAGCAGTACTTC

V: TRBV29-1
J: TRBJ2-1
D: NA
size: NA
CDR3: CSSLAGAHNEQFF
DNA: TGCAGCTCCCTTGCCGGGGCCCACAATGAGCAGTTCTTC

V: TRBV29-1
J: TRBJ2-2
D: NA
size: many
CDR3: CSVRDTNTGELFF
DNA: TGCAGCGTTCGAGACACGAACACCGGGGAGCTGTTTTTT

V: TRBV27
J: TRBJ2-1
D: NA
size: many
CDR3: CASGTGSYNEQFF
DNA: TGTGCCAGCGGGACTGGCTCCTACAATGAGCAGTTCTTC

V: TRBV5-1
J: TRBJ2-3
D: NA
size: many
CDR3: CASREGAGSTDTQYF
DNA: TGCGCCAGCAGGGAAGGGGCCGGTAGCACAGATACGCAGTATTTT

V: TRBV7-3
J: TRBJ2-1
D: NA
size: few
CDR3: CASSLNGGSGGNEQFF
DNA: TGTGCCAGCAGCTTAAATGGGGGCTCGGGGGGCAATGAGCAGTTCTTC

V: TRBV5-1
J: TRBJ2-3
D: NA
size: few
CDR3: CASSSIGGQINGDTQYF
DNA: TGCGCCAGCAGCTCCATCGGGGGACAGATAAATGGAGATACGCAGTATTTT

V: TRBV15
J: TRBJ1-1
D: NA
size: few
CDR3: CATSRHRGGAGNTEAFF
DNA: TGTGCCACCAGCAGACATCGTGGGGGGGCGGGGAACACTGAAGCTTTCTTT

V: TRBV5-5
J: TRBJ1-1
D: NA
size: NA
CDR3: CASSSGHTMTEAFF
DNA: TGTGCCAGCAGTTCTGGACACACCATGACTGAAGCTTTCTTT

V: TRBV18
J: TRBJ2-7
D: NA
size: NA
CDR3: CASSPRLGAGTPLHEQYF
DNA: TGTGCCAGCTCACCTAGGTTGGGAGCCGGCACCCCTCTCCACGAGCAGTACTTC

V: TRBV7-2
J: TRBJ2-7
D: NA
size: NA
CDR3: CASSRSGQLYEQYF
DNA: TGTGCCAGCAGCCGATCGGGCCAACTTTACGAGCAGTACTTC

V: TRBV20-1
J: TRBJ2-1
D: NA
size: few
CDR3: CSAPLSGGLNEQFF
DNA: TGCAGTGCTCCTCTGTCGGGCGGCCTCAATGAGCAGTTCTTC

V: TRBV20-1
J: TRBJ2-2
D: NA
size: few
CDR3: CSAQGRNTGELFF
DNA: TGCAGTGCTCAGGGGAGAAACACCGGGGAGCTGTTTTTT

V: TRBV20-1
J: TRBJ2-2
D: NA
size: many
CDR3: CSARVRETNTGELFF
DNA: TGCAGTGCTAGAGTCAGGGAAACGAACACCGGGGAGCTGTTTTTT

V: TRBV10-3
J: TRBJ2-7
D: NA
size: NA
CDR3: CAISDRGDEQYF
DNA: TGTGCCATCAGTGACAGGGGTGACGAGCAGTACTTC

V: TRBV12-3/TRBV12-4
J: TRBJ2-5
D: NA
size: NA
CDR3: CASSRTVRETQYF
DNA: TGTGCCAGCAGTCGGACGGTCCGGGAGACCCAGTACTTC

V: TRBV7-6
J: TRBJ2-2
D: TRBD2
size: many
CDR3: CASSPRSSGGVRNTGELFF
DNA: TGTGCCAGCAGCCCGAGGTCTAGCGGGGGGGTGAGGAACACCGGGGAGCTGTTTTTT

V: TRBV5-1
J: TRBJ2-4
D: NA
size: many
CDR3: CASSWRVGKTEYRSAKNIQYF
DNA: TGCGCCAGCAGCTGGAGGGTCGGTAAGACAGAATACCGCTCAGCCAAAAACATTCAGTACTTC

V: TRBV6-1
J: TRBJ1-5
D: TRBD1
size: many
CDR3: CASRAGQMKPQHF
DNA: TGTGCCAGCAGGGCGGGACAGATGAAGCCCCAGCATTTT

V: TRBV18
J: TRBJ2-7
D: TRBD1
size: many
CDR3: CASSFRQGADEQYF
DNA: TGTGCCAGCTCATTCAGACAGGGGGCGGACGAGCAGTACTTC

V: TRBV10-2
J: TRBJ2-5
D: NA
size: few
CDR3: CASSVGQRGETQYF
DNA: TGCGCCAGCAGTGTAGGACAGCGAGGAGAGACCCAGTACTTC

V: TRBV12-3/TRBV12-4
J: TRBJ2-3
D: NA
size: many
CDR3: CASSFSRGADTQYF
DNA: TGTGCCAGCAGTTTTTCGCGGGGCGCAGATACGCAGTATTTT

V: TRBV5-1
J: TRBJ1-2
D: TRBD1
size: many
CDR3: CASSPTDRGYGYTF
DNA: TGCGCCAGCAGCCCTACCGACAGGGGCTATGGCTACACCTTC

V: TRBV30
J: TRBJ2-5
D: TRBD2
size: few
CDR3: CAWSVTGGAGKTQYF
DNA: TGTGCCTGGAGTGTAACCGGGGGGGCCGGTAAGACCCAGTACTTC

V: TRBV25-1
J: TRBJ1-5
D: TRBD1
size: many
CDR3: CASSGSGEGARNQPQHF
DNA: TGTGCCAGCAGTGGATCTGGGGAGGGGGCGCGCAATCAGCCCCAGCATTTT

V: TRBV28
J: TRBJ2-7
D: NA
size: NA
CDR3: CASKQGPYEQYF
DNA: TGTGCCAGCAAACAGGGCCCCTACGAGCAGTACTTC

V: TRBV5-1
J: TRBJ1-1
D: NA
size: NA
CDR3: CASSHEQSMNTEAFF
DNA: TGCGCCAGCAGCCACGAACAGAGCATGAACACTGAAGCTTTCTTT

V: TRBV28
J: TRBJ1-6
D: NA
size: few
CDR3: CASSPRAGNKNSPLHF
DNA: TGTGCCAGCAGTCCCCGGGCGGGGAACAAAAATTCACCCCTCCACTTT

V: TRBV12-3/TRBV12-4
J: TRBJ2-7
D: NA
size: few
CDR3: CASSFDSFGAGLPAYEQYF
DNA: TGTGCCAGCAGTTTTGACTCTTTCGGGGCGGGGCTCCCTGCCTACGAGCAGTACTTC

V: TRBV10-3
J: TRBJ2-7
D: TRBD1
size: few
CDR3: CAISGRTGSYEQYF
DNA: TGTGCCATCAGTGGGAGGACAGGGTCCTACGAGCAGTACTTC

V: TRBV20-1
J: TRBJ2-1
D: TRBD2
size: few
CDR3: CSANPGTRSTNEQFF
DNA: TGCAGTGCTAACCCCGGGACTAGGAGTACCAATGAGCAGTTCTTC

V: TRBV2
J: TRBJ2-2
D: TRBD2
size: many
CDR3: CASRLAGTNTGELFF
DNA: TGTGCCAGCAGGCTAGCGGGGACGAACACCGGGGAGCTGTTTTTT

V: TRBV29-1
J: TRBJ2-5
D: NA
size: many
CDR3: CSIRSGPETQYF
DNA: TGCAGTATTCGTTCGGGACCAGAGACCCAGTACTTC